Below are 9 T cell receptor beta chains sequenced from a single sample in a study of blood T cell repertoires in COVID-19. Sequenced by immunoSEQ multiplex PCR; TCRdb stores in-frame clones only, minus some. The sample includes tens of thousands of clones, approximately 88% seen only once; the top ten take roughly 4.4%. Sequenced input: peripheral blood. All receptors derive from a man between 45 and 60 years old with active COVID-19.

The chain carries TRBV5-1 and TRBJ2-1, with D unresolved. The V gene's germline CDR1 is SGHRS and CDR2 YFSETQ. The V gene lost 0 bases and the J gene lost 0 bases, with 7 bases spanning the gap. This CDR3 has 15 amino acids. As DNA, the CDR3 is TGCGCCAGCAGCTTGGGAGAGGACTCCTACAATGAGCAGTTCTTC. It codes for CASSLGEDSYNEQFF.

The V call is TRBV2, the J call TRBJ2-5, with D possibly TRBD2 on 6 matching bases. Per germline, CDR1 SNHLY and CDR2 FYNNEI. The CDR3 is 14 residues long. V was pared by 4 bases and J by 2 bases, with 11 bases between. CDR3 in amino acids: CASSGLAGQETQYF. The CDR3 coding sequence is TGTGCCAGCAGTGGGCTGGCGGGGCAAGAGACCCAGTACTTC.

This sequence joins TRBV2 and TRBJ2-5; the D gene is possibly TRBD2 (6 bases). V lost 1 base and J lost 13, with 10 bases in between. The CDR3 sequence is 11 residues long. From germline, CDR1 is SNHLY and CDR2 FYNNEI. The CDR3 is CASSEGGEWYF. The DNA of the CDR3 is TGTGCCAGCAGTGAAGGGGGGGAATGGTACTTC.

This CDR3 is CASSRDRGQGTEAFF. CDR3 sequence (DNA): TGTGCCAGCAGCAGGGACAGGGGGCAAGGCACTGAAGCTTTCTTT. The V call is TRBV5-5, the J call TRBJ1-1; 12 bases are a match to TRBD1. Germline CDR1 SGHKS, CDR2 YYEKEE (reference sequence). The CDR3 runs 15 residues. Trimming at V came to 4 bases and at J to 4 bases, leaving 5 bases not matched to a gene.

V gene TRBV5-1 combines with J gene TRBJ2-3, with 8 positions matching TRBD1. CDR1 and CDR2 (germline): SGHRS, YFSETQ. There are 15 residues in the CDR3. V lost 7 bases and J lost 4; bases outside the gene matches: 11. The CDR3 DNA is TGCGCCAGCGGTACCGGGACAGGTCGTGCAGATACGCAGTATTTT. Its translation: CASGTGTGRADTQYF.

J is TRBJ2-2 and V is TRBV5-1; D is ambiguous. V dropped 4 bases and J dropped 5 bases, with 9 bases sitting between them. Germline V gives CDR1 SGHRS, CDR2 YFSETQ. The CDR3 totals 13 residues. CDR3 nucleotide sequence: TGCGCCAGCAGCCCTCTACCTACCGGGGAGCTGTTTTTT. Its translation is CASSPLPTGELFF.

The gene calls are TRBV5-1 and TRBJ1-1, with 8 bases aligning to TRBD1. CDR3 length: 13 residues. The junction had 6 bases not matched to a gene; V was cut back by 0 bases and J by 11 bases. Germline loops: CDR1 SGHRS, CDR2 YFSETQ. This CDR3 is CASSLADRVYAFF. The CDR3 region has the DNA TGCGCCAGCAGCTTGGCGGACAGGGTTTATGCTTTCTTT.

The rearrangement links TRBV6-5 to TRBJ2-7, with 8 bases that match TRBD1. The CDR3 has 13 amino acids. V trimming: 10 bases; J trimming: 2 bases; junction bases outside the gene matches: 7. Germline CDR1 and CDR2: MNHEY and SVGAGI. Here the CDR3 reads CATTRDRTYEQYF. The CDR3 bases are TGTGCCACAACGCGGGACAGGACCTACGAGCAGTACTTC.

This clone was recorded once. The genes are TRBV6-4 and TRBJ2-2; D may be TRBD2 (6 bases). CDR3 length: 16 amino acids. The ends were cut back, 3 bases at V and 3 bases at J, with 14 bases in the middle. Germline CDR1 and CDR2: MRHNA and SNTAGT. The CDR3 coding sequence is TGTGCCAGCAGTGAGGGGCTAGCGTGGGACACCGGGGAGCTGTTTTTT. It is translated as CASSEGLAWDTGELFF.